Presented here are 12 T cell receptor beta chains from one specimen sequenced in a study of OX40 agonist ivuxolimab in advanced cancers. Profiled with immunoSEQ multiplex PCR; TCRdb holds only in-frame clones, not every one. The sample lists tens of thousands of clones; about 81% were seen once. The specimen was CD4+ or CD8+ T cells sorted from blood, collected in a trial of the OX40 agonist ivuxolimab. These receptors were collected from an adult with an advanced solid tumor such as melanoma, head and neck, liver or kidney cancer.

The DNA for the CDR3 is TGTGCCATCAGTGGACAGGGGGTCGAAGCTTTCTTT. Translation gives CAISGQGVEAFF. The genes are TRBV10-3 and TRBJ1-1; 9 positions agree with TRBD1. CDR1 and CDR2 from the germline V gene are ENHRY and SYGVKD. The CDR3 is 12 amino acids. V shed 4 bases, J shed 8 bases, and the junction held 2 bases outside the gene matches.

V gene TRBV18 combines with J gene TRBJ2-1; TRBD2 matches at 7 bases. Per the germline V gene, CDR1 is KGHSH and CDR2 is LQKENI. CDR3 size: 15 residues. The V segment lost 6 bases and the J segment 4 bases; nucleotides outside the gene matches: 9. The DNA of the CDR3 is TGTGCCAGCTCGCCAGCGGGATATTTTTACAATGAGCAGTTCTTC. Translating it yields CASSPAGYFYNEQFF.

The rearrangement joins TRBV12-2 to TRBJ2-7; the table gives TRBD2 as D, unverified against the DNA. TRBV12-2 is flagged as a pseudogene. The CDR3 spans 14 residues. CDR3 in amino acids: CASRSNPGGWEQYF. Here the CDR3 DNA reads TGTGCAAGTCGCTCCAATCCCGGGGGATGGGAGCAGTACTTC.

The chain employs TRBV19 and TRBJ1-5; D gene unclear. Germline CDR1 reads LNHDA; CDR2 reads SQIVND (reference sequence). The CDR3 covers 13 residues. Trimming took off 4 bases at V and 6 bases at J, with 10 bases between the two ends. The CDR3 reads CASSTGSSQPQHF. In DNA, the CDR3 is TGTGCCAGTAGTACAGGAAGTAGTCAGCCCCAGCATTTT.

This rearrangement joins TRBV5-6 to TRBJ2-7; D remains unclear. The V gene's germline CDR1 is SGHDT and CDR2 YYEEEE. V lost 4 bases and J 3 bases, leaving 5 bases between the germline ends. CDR3 length equals 11 residues. The CDR3 coding sequence is TGTGCCAGCAGCCTTAACTACGAGCAGTACTTC. It encodes CASSLNYEQYF.

This clone has just a few counts. The chain joins TRBV7-2 to TRBJ2-2; 7 positions agree with TRBD1. This CDR3 has 14 amino acids. In germline, CDR1 is SGHTA, CDR2 FQGNSA. Trimming took 6 bases from V and 2 from J; bases not matched to a gene: 3. The CDR3 loop reads CASRRDRNTGELFF. The DNA for the CDR3 is TGTGCCAGCAGACGGGACAGAAACACCGGGGAGCTGTTTTTT.

The chain has TRBV7-9 and TRBJ1-2; D perhaps matches TRBD1 (5 bases). Germline lookup yields CDR1 SEHNR and CDR2 FQNEAQ (reference sequence). V was trimmed by 1 base and J by 1 base, leaving 13 bases between them. The CDR3 consists of 16 residues. The CDR3 is CASSLGGQSVNYGYTF. In DNA, the CDR3 is TGTGCCAGCAGCTTAGGAGGACAAAGTGTTAACTATGGCTACACCTTC.

This chain connects TRBV2 to TRBJ1-2; D uncertain. V dropped 0 bases and J dropped 3 bases, with 17 bases sitting between them. Germline V lookup: CDR1 SNHLY, CDR2 FYNNEI. The CDR3 is made up of 17 amino acids. The CDR3 coding sequence is TGTGCCAGCAGTGAAGCTTGGTCAACGAGCCGTGACTATGGCTACACCTTC. This translates into CASSEAWSTSRDYGYTF.

The rearrangement joins TRBV18 to TRBJ2-2, with 10 positions matching TRBD2. CDR1 is KGHSH, CDR2 LQKENI, per germline. Losses at the gene ends were 3 bases for V and 4 bases for J; bases not matched to a gene: 5. The CDR3 loop spans 16 amino acids. The CDR3 DNA follows: TGTGCCAGCTCACCTAGCGGGAGGCTCGCCACCGGGGAGCTGTTTTTT. Its protein product is CASSPSGRLATGELFF.

This clone is a singleton in its sample. The chain has TRBV7-3 and TRBJ1-2; tentatively, D is TRBD1 (6 bases). V lost 1 base, J lost 8 bases, and 11 bases lay in between. The CDR3 is 13 residues long. Germline CDR1 is SGHTA and CDR2 is FQGTGA. CDR3 amino acids: CASSLNGGRGYTF. CDR3 DNA sequence: TGTGCCAGCAGCTTAAATGGGGGCAGAGGCTACACCTTC.

The rearrangement joins TRBV6-6 to TRBJ1-3; D possibly corresponds to TRBD1 (5 bases). Per the germline V gene, CDR1 is MNHNY and CDR2 is SVGAGI (reference sequence). The CDR3 spans 14 residues. Deletions cut 2 bases from V and 2 bases from J, with 7 bases between. The CDR3 nucleotides are TGTGCCAGCAGTTACGGCAGGGCTGGAAACACCATATATTTT. This sequence encodes CASSYGRAGNTIYF.

The chain combines TRBV14 with TRBJ1-6; a weak D match, TRBD1 (5 bases). This CDR3 comprises 13 residues. V was cut by 6 bases and J by 4 bases, with 7 bases left in between. The germline V gene has CDR1 SGHDN and CDR2 FVKESK. CDR3 protein: CASRGTYNSPLHF. The CDR3 region has the DNA TGTGCCAGCAGAGGGACTTATAATTCACCCCTCCACTTT.